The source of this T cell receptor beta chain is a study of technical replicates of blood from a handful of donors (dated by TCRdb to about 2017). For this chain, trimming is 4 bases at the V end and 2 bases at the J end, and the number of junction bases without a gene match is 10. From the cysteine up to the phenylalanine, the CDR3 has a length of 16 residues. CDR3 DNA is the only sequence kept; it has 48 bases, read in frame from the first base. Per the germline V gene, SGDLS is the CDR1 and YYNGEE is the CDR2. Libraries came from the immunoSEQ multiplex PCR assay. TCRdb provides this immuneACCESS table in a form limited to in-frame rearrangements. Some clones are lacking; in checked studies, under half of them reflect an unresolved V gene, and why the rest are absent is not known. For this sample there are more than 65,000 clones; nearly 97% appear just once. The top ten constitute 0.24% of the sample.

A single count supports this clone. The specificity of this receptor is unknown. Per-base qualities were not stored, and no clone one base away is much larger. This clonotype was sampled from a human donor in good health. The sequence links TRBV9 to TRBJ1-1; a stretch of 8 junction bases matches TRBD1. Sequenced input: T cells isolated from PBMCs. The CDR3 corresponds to CASSPHSRGRNTEAFF. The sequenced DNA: TGTGCCAGCAGCCCGCACAGCAGGGGGCGTAACACTGAAGCTTTCTTT. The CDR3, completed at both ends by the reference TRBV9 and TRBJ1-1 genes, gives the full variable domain DSGVTQTPKHLITATGQRVTLRCSPRSGDLSVYWYQQSLDQGLQFLIQYYNGEERAKGNILERFSAQQFPDLHSELNLSSLELGDSALYFCASSPHSRGRNTEAFFGQGTRLTVV.